The 26 T cell receptor beta chains reported below all come from one sample, sequenced in a study of T cell responses to AZD1222 COVID-19 vaccine. The assay was immunoSEQ multiplex PCR, and TCRdb's table has in-frame clones only and misses some. Here the sample spans 120,000 or so clones, almost 95% being singletons. Specimen: peripheral blood, collected on day 0 of AZD1222 vaccination. These receptors all come from an adult in good health.

The chain carries TRBV3-1 (or the pseudogene TRBV3-2) and TRBJ1-2, with 7 bases fitting TRBD1. Losses at the gene ends were 6 bases for V and 8 bases for J; bases not matched to a gene: 9. Germline values: CDR1 LGHDT, CDR2 YNNKEL (reference sequence). CDR3 length: 13 residues. In nucleotides, the CDR3 is TGTGCCAGCAGTCTCGACAGGGAGGGAGGCTACACCTTC. Translated, it gives CASSLDREGGYTF.

CDR3 sequence: CASSLLRDTLWVRNSPLHF. CDR3 DNA: TGTGCCAGCAGCTTGCTCCGGGACACCCTATGGGTTCGTAATTCACCCCTCCACTTT. V and J are TRBV5-6 and TRBJ1-6; TRBD1 is a possible D gene (6 bases). The CDR3 has 19 residues. V dropped 1 base and J dropped 6 bases, with 23 bases sitting between them. Germline loops: CDR1 SGHDT, CDR2 YYEEEE.

The chain combines TRBV9 with TRBJ2-1; a possible D gene is TRBD2 (7 bases). The V and J ends lost 0 bases and 3 bases respectively, with 13 bases between them. CDR3 length: 16 residues. Germline V lookup: CDR1 SGDLS, CDR2 YYNGEE. The CDR3 DNA reads as TGTGCCAGCAGCGTAGCACCGGGGGGCCTCTACAATGAGCAGTTCTTC. It codes for CASSVAPGGLYNEQFF.

A single count supports this clone. CDR3 residues: CASSVDGMVHNEQFF. The DNA of the CDR3 is TGTGCCAGCAGCGTAGACGGGATGGTCCACAATGAGCAGTTCTTC. The chain employs TRBV9 and TRBJ2-1; tentative D call: TRBD2 (5 bases). Germline CDR1 and CDR2: SGDLS and YYNGEE. V lost 0 bases, J lost 5 bases, and 12 bases lay in between. This CDR3 is built from 15 residues.

V is TRBV2 and J is TRBJ2-3, with D possibly matching TRBD2 (7 bases). V shed 7 bases and J shed 0 bases, with 17 bases lying between them. Germline CDR1 is SNHLY and CDR2 is FYNNEI. The CDR3 covers 16 residues. CDR3 nucleotides: TGTGCCAGCAAGGGGGACTATTTTAAAAGCACAGATACGCAGTATTTT. Its protein is CASKGDYFKSTDTQYF.

The chain couples TRBV6-1 to TRBJ1-6, with D uncertain. The ends were cut back, 0 bases at V and 0 bases at J, with 12 bases in the middle. This CDR3 is 18 amino acids long. Germline V CDR1 and CDR2: MNHNS, SASEGT. The CDR3 DNA reads as TGTGCCAGCAGTGAAGCCGCCCACAGTTCCTCCTATAATTCACCCCTCCACTTT. Translating gives CASSEAAHSSSYNSPLHF.

The chain employs TRBV29-1 and TRBJ2-5, with D uncertain. Between the trimmed V and J ends, which lost 7 bases and 2 bases, there was a span of 11 bases. Germline V gives CDR1 SQVTM, CDR2 ANQGSEA. The CDR3 runs to 12 residues. CDR3 residues: CSGVVGQETQYF. In nucleotides, the CDR3 is TGCAGCGGGGTAGTAGGTCAAGAGACCCAGTACTTC.

V gene TRBV4-2 combines with J gene TRBJ1-2; D remains unclear. The CDR3 extends over 16 amino acids. CDR1 and CDR2 from the germline V gene are LGHNA and YNFKEQ. V was clipped by 4 bases and J by 1 base, with 16 bases between them. CDR3 sequence (DNA): TGTGCCAGCAGCCTCGGAGGGAAAAGTGATAACTATGGCTACACCTTC. It translates to CASSLGGKSDNYGYTF.

The V and J genes are TRBV21-1 and TRBJ2-7; the D segment call TRBD1 is taken from the table without a DNA check. TRBV21-1 is classified as a pseudogene. This CDR3 has 13 residues. CDR3 loop: CASGNCSSYEQYV. The DNA for the CDR3 is TGTGCCAGCGGCAACTGCAGCTCCTACGAGCAGTACGTC.

The rearrangement joins TRBV18 to TRBJ1-2; 7 bases line up with TRBD1. The CDR3 consists of 13 residues. Germline V gene lookup returns CDR1 KGHSH and CDR2 LQKENI. V was clipped by 5 bases and J by 3 bases; unmatched bases: 3. CDR3 bases: TGTGCCAGCTCATCAACAGGGGACTATGGCTACACCTTC. Translated, it gives CASSSTGDYGYTF.

The chain combines TRBV19 with TRBJ2-1; 8 bases align to TRBD2. The CDR3 has 16 amino acids. Germline CDR1 is LNHDA and CDR2 is SQIVND (reference sequence). With V trimmed by 4 bases and J by 7 bases, 12 bases remained unmatched. CDR3 residues: CASSTRESGRLNEQFF. The CDR3 DNA reads as TGTGCCAGTAGTACCCGGGAGAGCGGGAGACTGAATGAGCAGTTCTTC. The whole variable domain, filled in from reference TRBV19 and TRBJ2-1, reads DGGITQSPKYLFRKEGQNVTLSCEQNLNHDAMYWYRQDPGQGLRLIYYSQIVNDFQKGDIAEGYSVSREKKESFPLTVTSAQKNPTAFYLCASSTRESGRLNEQFFGPGTRLTVL.

V is TRBV4-1 and J is TRBJ1-2; 8 bases fit TRBD1. This CDR3 comprises 16 residues. Germline CDR1 MGHRA, CDR2 YSYEKL. Losses at the gene ends were 2 bases for V and 4 bases for J; bases not matched to a gene: 9. The CDR3 here is CASSQQGQVRPYGYTF. In DNA form, the CDR3 reads TGCGCCAGCAGCCAACAGGGACAGGTCCGCCCCTATGGCTACACCTTC.

The chain joins TRBV19 to TRBJ1-1; D gene uncertain. The CDR3 runs to 13 residues. Germline values: CDR1 LNHDA, CDR2 SQIVND (reference sequence). V was pared by 7 bases and J by 4 bases, with 13 bases between. The CDR3 reads CASNPTWSTEAFF. In nucleotides, the CDR3 is TGTGCCAGTAACCCGACCTGGAGCACTGAAGCTTTCTTT.

The chain uses TRBV6-1 and TRBJ1-5; D is ambiguous. This CDR3 has 13 residues. V was shortened by 2 bases and J by 1 base, with 3 bases between the two germline ends. Germline lookup yields CDR1 MNHNS and CDR2 SASEGT. The CDR3 DNA follows: TGTGCCAGCAGTGAACAGAGCAATCAGCCCCAGCATTTT. It codes for CASSEQSNQPQHF.

This chain uses TRBV24-1 with TRBJ2-1; D remains ambiguous. Germline values: CDR1 KGHDR, CDR2 SFDVKD. V was shortened by 0 bases and J by 5 bases, with 10 bases between the two germline ends. The length of the CDR3 is 15 residues. Here the CDR3 DNA reads TGTGCCACCAGTGATTTGAGCACTGGAAACAATGAGCAGTTCTTC. Residues: CATSDLSTGNNEQFF.

V usage is TRBV19 and J usage is TRBJ1-1, with D perhaps TRBD1 (5 bases). V lost 4 bases and J 4 bases, leaving 13 bases between the germline ends. Germline-derived CDR1 and CDR2 are LNHDA and SQIVND (reference sequence). The CDR3 extends over 14 amino acids. DNA for the CDR3: TGTGCCAGTAGTAGCCCGACAGTGCTCACTGAAGCTTTCTTT. Protein product: CASSSPTVLTEAFF.

This chain connects TRBV6-5 to TRBJ1-1; D is unclear. V lost 6 bases and J 10 bases, leaving 18 bases between the germline ends. Germline CDR1 is MNHEY and CDR2 is SVGAGI. The CDR3 is made up of 13 amino acids. CDR3 coding DNA: TGTGCCAGCAGGCTAATCGACCTAGAGGGAGCTTTCTTT. This sequence encodes CASRLIDLEGAFF.

This chain joins TRBV12-3 or TRBV12-4 and TRBJ1-2; 8 bases fit TRBD1. The junction had 2 bases not matched to a gene; V was cut back by 6 bases and J by 2 bases. The CDR3 extends over 13 amino acids. The CDR3 DNA reads as TGTGCCAGCAGGGGGACAGGAAACTATGGCTACACCTTC. Amino acids: CASRGTGNYGYTF.

The V gene is TRBV7-2, the J gene TRBJ2-1; D may be TRBD2 (7 bases). The CDR3 consists of 13 residues. The germline V and J ends were trimmed by 3 bases and 7 bases, with 10 bases remaining between them. CDR1 SGHTA and CDR2 FQGNSA come from the germline V gene. CDR3 amino acids: CASSFAGANEQFF. The CDR3 DNA reads TGTGCCAGCAGCTTCGCGGGGGCTAATGAGCAGTTCTTC.

The sample holds one count of this clone. V and J are TRBV18 and TRBJ1-1; 9 bases agree with TRBD1. Germline CDR1 is KGHSH and CDR2 is LQKENI. Trimming removed 4 bases from V and 0 bases from J; junction bases left unmatched: 6. CDR3 length: 16 amino acids. Here the CDR3 reads CASSRGQGHMNTEAFF. In nucleotides, the CDR3 is TGTGCCAGCTCACGGGGACAGGGTCACATGAACACTGAAGCTTTCTTT.

The chain has TRBV4-3 and TRBJ1-3; D is perhaps TRBD1 (6 bases). Germline lookup yields CDR1 LGHNA and CDR2 YSLEER. The ends were cut back, 0 bases at V and 3 bases at J, with 9 bases in the middle. This CDR3 comprises 15 residues. The CDR3 here is CASSQEGGLGNTIYF. The CDR3, as DNA: TGCGCCAGCAGCCAAGAGGGGGGGCTTGGAAACACCATATATTTT.

The chain combines TRBV18 with TRBJ2-5, with D possibly TRBD2 on 7 matching bases. Deletions cut 6 bases from V and 2 bases from J, with 10 bases between. CDR3 length equals 13 residues. CDR1 KGHSH and CDR2 LQKENI come from the germline V gene. The CDR3 DNA follows: TGTGCCAGCTCGGGGGGGCTGCAAGAGACCCAGTACTTC. Translated: CASSGGLQETQYF.

In this sample, this clone turned up once. The chain couples TRBV12-3 or TRBV12-4 to TRBJ1-5; D is ambiguous. This CDR3 contains 12 residues. Trimming cost V 6 bases and J 9 bases, with 12 bases left between them. The CDR3 region is CASSSQWPPQHF. In DNA form, the CDR3 reads TGTGCCAGCAGCTCACAGTGGCCGCCCCAGCATTTT.

In this sample, this clone turned up a few times. V usage is TRBV7-2 and J usage is TRBJ2-7; D is unresolved. Germline loops: CDR1 SGHTA, CDR2 FQGNSA. V was trimmed by 1 base and J by 1 base, leaving 8 bases between them. CDR3 length: 14 residues. CDR3 region: CASSLDAFSYEQYV. The CDR3 nucleotides read TGTGCCAGCAGCTTAGATGCCTTTTCCTACGAGCAGTACGTC.

This clone has only a few counts. The J gene is TRBJ1-1, the V gene TRBV11-2, with no clear D. The CDR3 runs 15 residues. CDR1 and CDR2 (germline): SGHAT, FQNNGV. With 5 bases removed from V and 1 base from J, the gap between germline ends came to 14 bases. The CDR3 nucleotides are TGTGCCAGCAGCGTCCGACCCACCCCGAACACTGAAGCTTTCTTT. Translation gives CASSVRPTPNTEAFF.

V usage is TRBV3-1 (or the pseudogene TRBV3-2) and J usage is TRBJ1-2, with D possibly TRBD1 on 5 matching bases. With 7 bases removed from V and 4 bases from J, the gap between germline ends came to 16 bases. Germline CDR1 is LGHDT and CDR2 is YNNKEL (reference sequence). This CDR3 comprises 14 residues. CDR3 DNA sequence: TGTGCCAGCAAGCACCGGGACGGATTCTATGGCTACACCTTC. Its protein product is CASKHRDGFYGYTF.